This T cell receptor beta chain originates from a study of T cell repertoires in cytomegalovirus infection. Study in general: Both a matching HLA type and CMV infection were indicated by public TCR beta signatures.

MiXCR, run by TCRdb on the reads, gives a single entry per CDR3 protein. Of 85,000 to 130,000 distinct CDR3 sequences in the sample, about 25% were seen once. Overall study results and limits: Accumulated public TCR beta family frequency recognized individuals carrying CMV together with the relevant HLA. Dominant in the ex vivo response were TCR beta clonotypes restricted by HLA-C and specific for CMV.

The germline V and J ends were trimmed by 3 bases and 4 bases, with 10 bases remaining between them. The CDR3 spans 14 residues. In germline, CDR1 is MNHEY, CDR2 SMNVEV (reference sequence). Worth noting for this clonotype: Its cognate antigen is unknown.

The sample comprised CD8+ T cells from PBMCs. The origin of this receptor is a human donor in good health (CMV status not recorded). Some clones in this sample may be carry-over from other donors' samples. V and J are TRBV27 and TRBJ1-5; D is unclear. CDR3: CASSLVGRNQPQHF. The CDR3 coding sequence is TGTGCCAGCAGTTTGGTCGGGAGAAATCAGCCCCAGCATTTT.